Listed below are T cell receptor beta chains from one sample, sequenced in a study of cytomegalovirus exposure and HLA in healthy donors. Data came from immunoSEQ multiplex PCR; TCRdb stores just in-frame clones and leaves some out. This sample yields more than 35,000 clones, of which 60% to 70% are seen a single time; roughly 4% belongs to the top ten. Input material: PBMCs. These TCRs come from a man aged 35 to 55 in good health and CMV-seronegative. CDR3s include the opening cysteine and the closing phenylalanine or tryptophan. The D gene is left open where the match is weak. Expanded clones get a size class; other rows say once, few or many, or leave the size out.

V: TRBV28; size: .; D: .; J: TRBJ2-1; DNA: TGTGCCGTATGGGGGGAGTCCTACAATGAGCAGTTCTTC; CDR3: CAVWGESYNEQFF
V: TRBV4-3; size: .; D: .; J: TRBJ2-3; DNA: TGCGCCAGCAGCCAAGATCCAGTTGCAGATACGCAGTATTTT; CDR3: CASSQDPVADTQYF
V: TRBV9; size: once; D: TRBD2; J: TRBJ2-7; DNA: TGTGCCAGCAGCGTCGGGGGGGCACGTTCCTACGAGCAGTACTTC; CDR3: CASSVGGARSYEQYF
V: TRBV30; size: .; D: .; J: TRBJ1-6; DNA: TGTGCCTGGAGTGGGAGTCCCTATAATTCACCCCTCCACTTT; CDR3: CAWSGSPYNSPLHF
V: TRBV30; size: few; D: TRBD2; J: TRBJ2-7; DNA: TGTGCCTGGACTCCTAGCGGGGACGAGCAGTACTTC; CDR3: CAWTPSGDEQYF
V: TRBV5-1; size: few; D: TRBD1; J: TRBJ2-7; DNA: TGCGCCAGCAGCCTGGCGGGACAGGCCGGCTACGAGCAGTACTTC; CDR3: CASSLAGQAGYEQYF
V: TRBV6-4; size: few; D: TRBD2; J: TRBJ2-1; DNA: TGTGCCAGCAGTGAAACTAGCGGGGAGTACAATGAGCAGTTCTTC; CDR3: CASSETSGEYNEQFF
V: TRBV4-1; size: .; D: TRBD2; J: TRBJ2-1; DNA: TGCGCCAGCAGCCAACCGACTAGCGGGGGCAATGAGCAGTTCTTC; CDR3: CASSQPTSGGNEQFF
V: TRBV6-7; size: .; D: TRBD1; J: TRBJ1-6; DNA: TGTGCCAGCAGTTACTCCCCGACAGGGAACTATAATTCACCCCTCCACTTT; CDR3: CASSYSPTGNYNSPLHF
V: TRBV25-1; size: .; D: .; J: TRBJ2-5; DNA: TGTGCCAGCAGTGGCGGACAGAACTGGGAGACCCAGTACTTC; CDR3: CASSGGQNWETQYF
V: TRBV6-6; size: few; D: .; J: TRBJ2-1; DNA: TGTGCCAGCAGTCCGAGTTACAATGAGCAGTTCTTC; CDR3: CASSPSYNEQFF
V: TRBV7-9; size: .; D: .; J: TRBJ1-2; DNA: TGTGCCAGCAGCGCAGGGGTAAACAACTATGGCTACACCTTC; CDR3: CASSAGVNNYGYTF
V: TRBV7-2; size: .; D: .; J: TRBJ2-1; DNA: TGTGCCAGCAGCTTAGCAGCGGCCAATGAGCAGTTCTTC; CDR3: CASSLAAANEQFF
V: TRBV28; size: .; D: TRBD1; J: TRBJ2-1; DNA: TGTGCCAGCAGTTTAGGACAGGGAAGGAGCGATGAGCAGTTCTTC; CDR3: CASSLGQGRSDEQFF
V: TRBV25-1; size: .; D: TRBD1; J: TRBJ1-1; DNA: TGTGCCAGCAGTGGACAGGGGCGGAACACTGAAGCTTTCTTT; CDR3: CASSGQGRNTEAFF
V: TRBV27; size: .; D: TRBD1; J: TRBJ1-4; DNA: TGTGCCAGCAGCCACGACAGGGAACGACTGTTTTTT; CDR3: CASSHDRERLFF
V: TRBV6-5; size: once; D: .; J: TRBJ2-5; DNA: TGTGCCAGCAGTTACGGGGGGACAGAAGAGACCCAGTACTTC; CDR3: CASSYGGTEETQYF
V: TRBV6-5; size: .; D: TRBD1; J: TRBJ2-2; DNA: TGTGCCAGCAGTTGGACAGGCCTCACCGGGGAGCTGTTTTTT; CDR3: CASSWTGLTGELFF
V: TRBV6-5; size: few; D: .; J: TRBJ1-5; DNA: TGTGCCAGCAGTTACGACAGTAGCAATCAGCCCCAGCATTTT; CDR3: CASSYDSSNQPQHF
V: TRBV6-5; size: few; D: .; J: TRBJ1-1; DNA: TGTGCCAGCAAAGCGGGTGGGGGGAACACTGAAGCTTTCTTT; CDR3: CASKAGGGNTEAFF
V: TRBV15; size: .; D: TRBD1; J: TRBJ1-2; DNA: TGTGCCACCAGCAGAGACAGGGGGAGGTATGGCTACACCTTC; CDR3: CATSRDRGRYGYTF
V: TRBV10-3; size: .; D: .; J: TRBJ1-2; DNA: TGTGCCTCAACGTCGCAGAATGGCTACACCTTC; CDR3: CASTSQNGYTF
V: TRBV29-1; size: .; D: TRBD1; J: TRBJ2-3; DNA: TGCAGCGAATCGATAGGGGGCAGAGATACGCAGTATTTT; CDR3: CSESIGGRDTQYF
V: TRBV6-5; size: .; D: .; J: TRBJ1-1; DNA: TGTGCCAGCAGTGTCAGGGTGAACACTGAAGCTTTCTTT; CDR3: CASSVRVNTEAFF
V: TRBV25-1; size: .; D: TRBD1; J: TRBJ2-7; DNA: TGTGCCAGCACCAGGGGGCGGGTCGAGCAGTACTTC; CDR3: CASTRGRVEQYF
V: TRBV18; size: .; D: .; J: TRBJ1-1; DNA: TGTGCCAGCTCACCTCCCAAGTCGACAGTCTCAGCTTTCTTT; CDR3: CASSPPKSTVSAFF
V: TRBV15; size: .; D: TRBD2; J: TRBJ2-1; DNA: TGTGCCACCAGCAGAGGAGCAGCGGGGGAGCAGTTCTTC; CDR3: CATSRGAAGEQFF
V: TRBV29-1; size: .; D: .; J: TRBJ1-2; DNA: TGCAGCGTTGTAGGAGGATATGGCTACACCTTC; CDR3: CSVVGGYGYTF
V: TRBV11-2; size: .; D: TRBD1; J: TRBJ2-7; DNA: TGTGCCAGCAGCTTAGGGGGGACAGGGACGGTCGAGCAGTACTTC; CDR3: CASSLGGTGTVEQYF
V: TRBV5-6; size: .; D: .; J: TRBJ1-1; DNA: TGTGCCAGCTTGAAGACAGGCCGAAACACTGAAGCTTTCTTT; CDR3: CASLKTGRNTEAFF
V: TRBV7-9; size: .; D: .; J: TRBJ1-5; DNA: TGTGCCAGCAGCTACGAACTTAATCAGCCCCAGCATTTT; CDR3: CASSYELNQPQHF
V: TRBV5-1; size: few; D: .; J: TRBJ1-5; DNA: TGCGCCAGCAGCTTCACAGGCAATCAGCCCCAGCATTTT; CDR3: CASSFTGNQPQHF
V: TRBV2; size: few; D: .; J: TRBJ1-1; DNA: TGTGCCAGCAGTCGAACAGTGAACACTGAAGCTTTCTTT; CDR3: CASSRTVNTEAFF
V: TRBV6-1; size: few; D: TRBD1; J: TRBJ2-7; DNA: TGTGCCAGCAGGACGGGACAGGGGGGGATCTACGAGCAGTACTTC; CDR3: CASRTGQGGIYEQYF
V: TRBV18; size: .; D: TRBD1; J: TRBJ2-5; DNA: TGTGCCAGCTCCTCAGCAGGGGGCTCAGAGACCCAGTACTTC; CDR3: CASSSAGGSETQYF
V: TRBV30; size: once; D: .; J: TRBJ2-5; DNA: TGTGCCTGGATCCCCATGGGCGGGACAGCTACACAAGAGACCCAGTACTTC; CDR3: CAWIPMGGTATQETQYF
V: TRBV13; size: .; D: .; J: TRBJ1-6; DNA: TGTGCCAGCAGCACCACAGGGCAAGGCTCCTATAATTCACCCCTCCACTTT; CDR3: CASSTTGQGSYNSPLHF
V: TRBV10-3; size: .; D: TRBD1; J: TRBJ1-1; DNA: TGTGCCATCGCACAGGGGTCCGCTGAAGCTTTCTTT; CDR3: CAIAQGSAEAFF
V: TRBV27; size: .; D: .; J: TRBJ1-6; DNA: TGTGCCAGCGCAGGGGCATTAGTACTCCACTTT; CDR3: CASAGALVLHF
V: TRBV7-6; size: .; D: .; J: TRBJ2-2; DNA: TGTGCCAGCAGCTTAGACAGCGGGGGGGAGCTGTTTTTT; CDR3: CASSLDSGGELFF
V: TRBV18; size: .; D: .; J: TRBJ2-3; DNA: TGTGCCAGCTCACCAACAGGGGAGGCAGATACGCAGTATTTT; CDR3: CASSPTGEADTQYF
V: TRBV7-2; size: .; D: .; J: TRBJ2-7; DNA: TGTGCCAGCAGCGTAGACAGGAACTACGAGCAGTACTTC; CDR3: CASSVDRNYEQYF
V: TRBV29-1; size: .; D: .; J: TRBJ2-3; DNA: TGCAGCGTTGAGTCCAGGAGCACAGATACGCAGTATTTT; CDR3: CSVESRSTDTQYF
V: TRBV30; size: .; D: TRBD1; J: TRBJ1-5; DNA: TGTGCCTGGAGCCTTCTGGACAGGGGGAATCAGCCCCAGCATTTT; CDR3: CAWSLLDRGNQPQHF
V: TRBV25-1; size: .; D: .; J: TRBJ1-1; DNA: TGTGCCAGCACCGGGGGGGTCACTGAAGCTTTCTTT; CDR3: CASTGGVTEAFF
V: TRBV25-1; size: .; D: .; J: TRBJ2-7; DNA: TGTGCCAGCAGTCTGGCATCCTACGAGCAGTACTTC; CDR3: CASSLASYEQYF
V: TRBV7-6; size: few; D: TRBD1; J: TRBJ1-1; DNA: TGTGCCAGTTTGGAGGGGGCAGGAACCACTGAAGCTTTCTTT; CDR3: CASLEGAGTTEAFF
V: TRBV7-7; size: .; D: TRBD1; J: TRBJ1-4; DNA: TGTGCTAGCAGTCCAGGGGGGACTAATGAAAAACTGTTTTTT; CDR3: CASSPGGTNEKLFF
V: TRBV30; size: .; D: .; J: TRBJ1-2; DNA: TGTGCCTGGAGTGTTTCTTTTAACTATGGCTACACCTTC; CDR3: CAWSVSFNYGYTF
V: TRBV30; size: .; D: .; J: TRBJ1-1; DNA: TGTGCCTGGAGTGTCCACACGAACACTGAAGCTTTCTTT; CDR3: CAWSVHTNTEAFF
V: TRBV7-9; size: .; D: TRBD2; J: TRBJ2-1; DNA: TGTGCCAGCAGCCCAACTAGCGGGGGGTACAATGAGCAGTTCTTC; CDR3: CASSPTSGGYNEQFF
V: TRBV23-1; size: .; D: TRBD1; J: TRBJ2-5; DNA: TGCGCCAGCAGTCAATCGGGAGCAGGGGGCATGAAGACCCAGTACTTC; CDR3: CASSQSGAGGMKTQYF
V: TRBV5-4; size: .; D: TRBD2; J: TRBJ2-2; DNA: TGTGCCAGCAGCTTGGATATGGGGGGGGACACCGGGGAGCTGTTTTTT; CDR3: CASSLDMGGDTGELFF
V: TRBV6-1; size: .; D: .; J: TRBJ1-3; DNA: TGTGCCATCCTGCGTAATCCTGGAAACACCATATATTTT; CDR3: CAILRNPGNTIYF
V: TRBV9; size: .; D: TRBD2; J: TRBJ2-1; DNA: TGTGCCAGCAGCGTAGGCCGGGGGGGCCGGTACAATGAGCAGTTCTTC; CDR3: CASSVGRGGRYNEQFF